The 15 T cell receptor beta chains given below trace back to one sample, sequenced in a study of cytomegalovirus exposure and HLA in healthy donors. In the PCR, 60 Vbeta and 13 Jbeta primers were used. This table comes from immunoSEQ multiplex PCR, and its TCRdb copy is limited to in-frame clones, with some not included. This sample has around 150,000 clones; about 80% occur once, and the top ten carry 3.5% to 5%. Sequenced: PBMCs. All receptors come from a young man in good health and CMV-seronegative.

J is TRBJ1-2 and V is TRBV19; D call uncertain. The CDR3 is 15 amino acids. V was pared by 9 bases and J by 0 bases, with 17 bases between. CDR1 and CDR2 (germline): LNHDA, SQIVND (reference sequence). The CDR3 spells CASQSPPDSNYGYTF. The DNA of the CDR3 is TGTGCCAGCCAGAGCCCCCCGGACTCTAACTATGGCTACACCTTC.

There are a few counts of this clone. The chain recombines TRBV15 with TRBJ1-1, with D perhaps matching TRBD1 (5 bases). V was trimmed by 2 bases and J by 3 bases, leaving 10 bases between them. The V gene's germline CDR1 is LNHNV and CDR2 YYDKDF (reference sequence). The CDR3 contains 14 residues. The CDR3 loop is CATSRQGVDTEAFF. In nucleotides, the CDR3 is TGTGCCACCAGCAGACAGGGTGTGGACACTGAAGCTTTCTTT.

The J gene is TRBJ2-3, the V gene TRBV5-6, with unresolved D. V lost 4 bases, J lost 2 bases, and 11 bases lay in between. The CDR3 is 14 amino acids. CDR1 and CDR2 from the germline V gene are SGHDT and YYEEEE. The CDR3 sequence: CASSEVENTDTQYF. The CDR3 DNA reads as TGTGCCAGCAGCGAAGTAGAAAACACAGATACGCAGTATTTT.

The chain employs TRBV5-1 and TRBJ1-2; tentatively, D is TRBD1 (6 bases). V shed 0 bases and J shed 4 bases, with 19 bases lying between them. The CDR3 is 17 amino acids. Germline V gives CDR1 SGHRS, CDR2 YFSETQ. Here the CDR3 DNA reads TGCGCCAGCAGCTTGGCAAATACAGGGTCTTCCCCCTATGGCTACACCTTC. It yields the protein CASSLANTGSSPYGYTF.

The V and J genes are TRBV7-8 and TRBJ2-2; 13 bases are a match to TRBD2. CDR3 length equals 18 residues. Germline-derived CDR1 and CDR2 are SGHVS and FQNEAQ. J was trimmed by 0 bases and V by 5 bases; bases with no gene match: 6. CDR3 coding DNA: TGTGCCAGCAGCCCCAGGACTAGCGGGGGCACGAACACCGGGGAGCTGTTTTTT. Residues: CASSPRTSGGTNTGELFF.

DNA of the CDR3: TGTGCCAGCAGCCAAGCGGACAGGAACACTGAAGCTTTCTTT. Translation: CASSQADRNTEAFF. This chain links TRBV4-2 with TRBJ1-1; a possible D gene is TRBD1 (6 bases). Germline CDR1 LGHNA, CDR2 YNFKEQ. The CDR3 is 14 residues long. Trimming took 1 base from V and 1 from J, leaving 7 bases between them.

V is TRBV6-1 and J is TRBJ1-5; 9 bases are a match to TRBD1. V gave up 11 bases and J gave up 4 bases; unmatched junction bases: 6. In germline, CDR1 is MNHNS, CDR2 SASEGT. This CDR3 has 13 amino acids. CDR3 protein: CAGQGQGNQPQHF. CDR3 DNA: TGTGCCGGCCAGGGACAGGGTAATCAGCCCCAGCATTTT.

The chain links TRBV7-2 to TRBJ2-3, with 10 bases fitting TRBD1. The CDR3 totals 15 residues. CDR1 SGHTA and CDR2 FQGNSA come from the germline V gene. Losses at the gene ends were 5 bases for V and 6 bases for J; bases not matched to a gene: 8. CDR3 amino acids: CASSPWPGQGDTQYF. The CDR3 nucleotides read TGTGCCAGCAGCCCCTGGCCGGGACAGGGGGATACGCAGTATTTT.

The genes are TRBV30 and TRBJ2-7; 11 bases agree with TRBD2. After removal of 4 bases from V and 2 bases from J, the junction contained 7 bases not matched to a gene. Germline CDR1 is GTSNPN and CDR2 is SVGIG (reference sequence). This CDR3 has 15 amino acids. The CDR3 bases are TGTGCCTGGATTCCGGGACTAGCGGACACCTACGAGCAGTACTTC. Its protein product is CAWIPGLADTYEQYF.

The V and J genes are TRBV30 and TRBJ2-5; 8 bases agree with TRBD1. The end of the DNA is better explained by TRBJ2-7, so the J call may be wrong. Germline V lookup: CDR1 GTSNPN, CDR2 SVGIG (reference sequence). The CDR3 totals 13 residues. CDR3 in amino acids: CAWSVQGVGEQYF. The CDR3 DNA follows: TGTGCCTGGAGTGTACAGGGGGTGGGCGAGCAGTACTTC.

V is TRBV7-9 and J is TRBJ2-4; 7 bases are shared with TRBD1. The CDR3 loop spans 16 amino acids. The J segment lost 0 bases and the V segment lost 0 bases, leaving 2 bases of the junction unmatched. The germline V gene has CDR1 SEHNR and CDR2 FQNEAQ (reference sequence). The chain's CDR3 is CASSLAGGEAKNIQYF. The DNA for the CDR3 is TGTGCCAGCAGCTTAGCAGGGGGCGAAGCCAAAAACATTCAGTACTTC. The variable domain in full, with the rest retrieved from reference TRBV7-9 and TRBJ2-4, is DTGVSQNPRHKITKRGQNVTFRCDPISEHNRLYWYRQTLGQGPEFLTYFQNEAQLEKSRLLSDRFSAERPKGSFSTLEIQRTEQGDSAMYLCASSLAGGEAKNIQYFGAGTRLSVL.

The chain carries TRBV18 and TRBJ2-7, with 9 bases that match TRBD1. CDR1 and CDR2 (germline): KGHSH, LQKENI. The CDR3 totals 14 residues. V lost 4 bases and J lost 0; bases outside the gene matches: 1. The CDR3 DNA sequence: TGTGCCAGCTCACTACAGGGGGCCTCCTACGAGCAGTACTTC. Translating gives CASSLQGASYEQYF. Using reference TRBV18 and TRBJ2-7 for the parts outside the CDR3, the full variable domain is NAGVMQNPRHLVRRRGQEARLRCSPMKGHSHVYWYRQLPEEGLKFMVYLQKENIIDESGMPKERFSAEFPKEGPSILRIQQVVRGDSAAYFCASSLQGASYEQYFGPGTRLTVT.

This clone was detected a few times. The CDR3 loop reads CASSIPSGGPMTGELFF. The CDR3 DNA follows: TGTGCCAGTAGTATACCCTCGGGGGGGCCGATGACCGGGGAGCTGTTTTTT. The chain is built from TRBV19 and TRBJ2-2, with 8 nucleotides matching TRBD2. The CDR3 is 17 residues long. V lost 2 bases to trimming and J lost 5 bases; unmatched junction nucleotides: 10. Germline values: CDR1 LNHDA, CDR2 SQIVND (reference sequence).

This chain links TRBV7-6 with TRBJ2-7; no definite D call. The CDR3 has 16 residues. With 5 bases removed from V and 0 bases from J, the gap between germline ends came to 17 bases. CDR1 and CDR2 from the germline V gene are SGHVS and FNYEAQ. CDR3 in amino acids: CASSPMVGGNSYEQYF. CDR3 DNA sequence: TGTGCCAGCAGCCCGATGGTTGGCGGAAACTCCTACGAGCAGTACTTC.

This CDR3 reads CASSLDPSGSLFF. CDR3 coding DNA: TGTGCCAGCAGCTTAGATCCTAGCGGGAGTCTGTTCTTC. The chain uses TRBV7-2 and TRBJ2-1, with 10 nucleotides matching TRBD2. J gave up 15 bases and V 1 base, and 6 bases lay outside the gene matches. The germline CDR1 and CDR2 sequences are SGHTA and FQGNSA. The CDR3 totals 13 residues. The whole variable domain, remainder taken from reference TRBV7-2 and TRBJ2-1, is GAGVSQSPSNKVTEKGKDVELRCDPISGHTALYWYRQSLGQGLEFLIYFQGNSAPDKSGLPSDRFSAERTGGSVSTLTIQRTQQEDSAVYLCASSLDPSGSLFFGPGTRLTVL.